This T cell receptor beta chain was found in a study of T cells in Graves' hyperthyroidism and ophthalmopathy. RNA transcripts gave rise to amplified TCR beta CDR3 regions. A first-round RT-PCR of the TCR CDR3 used the HTBI primer set. TCRdb called the multiplex PCR reads again in MiXCR, with one record for every CDR3 protein. The table has about 360,000 distinct CDR3 sequences, more than 20% seen once. Based on clinical symptoms, serum thyroxine and TRAb, thyroid ultrasound and orbital computed tomography, diagnoses were reached. V was trimmed by 5 bases and J by 10 bases, leaving 21 bases between them. CDR1 MDHEN and CDR2 SYDVKM come from the germline V gene. CDR3 length: 16 residues. This clonotype was seen repeatedly, ten times or more.

The sequencing input was blood. The TCR was taken from a middle-aged man with Graves' hyperthyroidism. The rearrangement links TRBV28 to TRBJ1-6; no firm D call. CDR3 DNA sequence: TGTGCCAGCAGTCCCAACGACGCCGTCAGCGGGTCACCCCTCCACTTT. Protein sequence: CASSPNDAVSGSPLHF.